These 14 T cell receptor beta chains came from one sample sequenced in a study of blood T cell repertoires in COVID-19 (dated by TCRdb to 2018 to 2021). Library prep was done by the immunoSEQ multiplex PCR assay. Entries here come from immuneACCESS through TCRdb and include only in-frame sequences with V and J called. Some clones fail to appear in such tables; in the studies checked, an unresolved V gene covers under half of the shortfall, and the cause of the remainder is unknown. The sample contains some 56,000 clones, roughly 83% of them found a single time. About 22% of the sample belongs to the ten largest clones. The sequencing input was peripheral blood. The receptors were gathered from a woman older than 75 with acute or convalescent COVID-19.

The chain employs TRBV9 and TRBJ1-2; 8 bases are shared with TRBD1. CDR3 length: 14 amino acids. Germline V gene data show CDR1 as SGDLS and CDR2 as YYNGEE. With V trimmed by 0 bases and J by 8 bases, 6 bases remained unmatched. Here the CDR3 DNA reads TGTGCCAGCAGCGTAGACACGACAGGGGAGGGCTACACCTTC. Translation gives CASSVDTTGEGYTF.

This CDR3 is CASKKTPNYGYTF. The CDR3 DNA reads as TGTGCCAGCAAAAAGACACCGAACTATGGCTACACCTTC. The J gene is TRBJ1-2, the V gene TRBV6-5, with D uncertain. V shed 7 bases and J shed 2 bases, with 11 bases lying between them. This CDR3 has 13 residues. The germline V gene has CDR1 MNHEY and CDR2 SVGAGI.

The V gene is TRBV12-5, the J gene TRBJ1-5; D unresolved. The germline V gene encodes CDR1 LGHNT and CDR2 FRNRAP. The CDR3 has 15 residues. V was pared by 5 bases and J by 1 base, with 12 bases between. The CDR3 DNA follows: TGTGCTAGTGGTCCAACCCAACTCAGCAATCAGCCCCAGCATTTT. Protein sequence: CASGPTQLSNQPQHF. The full variable domain, its missing parts supplied by reference TRBV12-5 and TRBJ1-5, is DARVTQTPRHKVTEMGQEVTMRCQPILGHNTVFWYRQTMMQGLELLAYFRNRAPLDDSGMPKDRFSAEMPDATLATLKIQPSEPRDSAVYFCASGPTQLSNQPQHFGDGTRLSIL.

J is TRBJ2-1 and V is TRBV2; 11 bases map to TRBD2. The CDR3 runs 15 residues. CDR1 SNHLY and CDR2 FYNNEI come from the germline V gene. The V segment lost 4 bases and the J segment 5 bases; nucleotides outside the gene matches: 4. The CDR3 is CASSVLAGGNNEQFF. DNA of the CDR3: TGTGCCAGCAGTGTGTTAGCGGGAGGGAACAATGAGCAGTTCTTC.

This clone showed up just once. V usage is TRBV19 and J usage is TRBJ2-2, with D hard to call. The CDR3 is 15 residues long. With 3 bases removed from V and 2 bases from J, the gap between germline ends came to 10 bases. Looked up from germline, CDR1 is LNHDA and CDR2 is SQIVND (reference sequence). In DNA, the CDR3 is TGTGCCAGTAGTATTCAGACAAGCAACACCGGGGAGCTGTTTTTT. It specifies CASSIQTSNTGELFF.

About this clone: The junction departs from the called germline gene at one end, perhaps through a read error. The chain couples TRBV7-7 to TRBJ2-2, with TRBD2 matching over 11 bases. The CDR3 loop spans 15 amino acids. CDR1 and CDR2 (germline): SSHAT, FNYEAQ (reference sequence). The CDR3 loop is CASSPGLAGTGELFF. The DNA for the CDR3 is TGTGCTAGCAGCCCAGGACTAGCGGGCACCGGGGAGCTGTTTTTT.

The sample holds one count of this clone. This sequence joins TRBV7-2 and TRBJ1-5; 7 positions agree with TRBD1. V lost 5 bases to trimming and J lost 6 bases; unmatched junction nucleotides: 13. CDR1 is SGHTA and CDR2 is FQGNSA in the germline V gene. This CDR3 contains 16 residues. The chain's CDR3 is CASSLQGGRVGQPQHF. The CDR3 DNA is TGTGCCAGCAGCCTCCAAGGGGGCCGGGTTGGTCAGCCCCAGCATTTT.

V is TRBV4-2 and J is TRBJ1-1; 7 positions match TRBD1. This CDR3 contains 14 residues. V dropped 5 bases and J dropped 3; count of bases not matched to a gene: 6. Germline-derived CDR1 and CDR2 are LGHNA and YNFKEQ. CDR3 in amino acids: CASSKQGSDTEAFF. The DNA for the CDR3 is TGTGCCAGCAGCAAACAGGGGTCGGACACTGAAGCTTTCTTT.

The chain is built from TRBV6-1 and TRBJ1-1; 7 nucleotides match TRBD1. Germline V lookup: CDR1 MNHNS, CDR2 SASEGT. This CDR3 spans 13 amino acids. J gave up 5 bases and V 2 bases, and 2 bases lay outside the gene matches. Here the CDR3 DNA reads TGTGCCAGCAGTGAAAGCAGGGGGACTGAAGCTTTCTTT. This sequence encodes CASSESRGTEAFF.

The chain couples TRBV6-1 to TRBJ1-5; 7 bases fit TRBD1. The CDR3 runs to 15 residues. Unmatched junction bases numbered 6, after V lost 6 bases and J lost 1 base. CDR1 is MNHNS, CDR2 SASEGT, per germline. The CDR3 sequence: CASRTTGVSNQPQHF. CDR3 DNA: TGTGCCAGCAGAACCACAGGGGTGAGCAATCAGCCCCAGCATTTT.

This clone was detected once. This chain connects TRBV6-4 to TRBJ2-1, with D tentatively TRBD2 (6 bases). Trimming cost V 4 bases and J 4 bases, with 11 bases left between them. The CDR3 loop spans 14 amino acids. Germline loops: CDR1 MRHNA, CDR2 SNTAGT. CDR3 sequence reads: CASSGLALYNEQFF. The CDR3 bases are TGTGCCAGCAGTGGCCTAGCGTTGTACAATGAGCAGTTCTTC.

This clone was observed once. The rearrangement links TRBV28 to TRBJ1-2; D possibly corresponds to TRBD1 (6 bases). Germline CDR1 is MDHEN and CDR2 is SYDVKM. This CDR3 has 17 residues. V was cut by 5 bases and J by 7 bases, with 26 bases left in between. CDR3 sequence (DNA): TGTGCCAGCAGTATTTATTTGGGACGTTCAGGGGCCGGTGGCTACACCTTC. Translation gives CASSIYLGRSGAGGYTF.

The V and J genes are TRBV30 and TRBJ2-3; TRBD2 agrees at 7 bases. Trimming cost V 0 bases and J 6 bases; bases outside gene matches: 9. Germline-derived CDR1 and CDR2 are GTSNPN and SVGIG (reference sequence). The CDR3 length is 15 residues. DNA of the CDR3: TGTGCCTGGAGTGTATGGGGGAGGGCCAGGGATACGCAGTATTTT. Its protein product is CAWSVWGRARDTQYF.

The chain links TRBV5-8 to TRBJ1-1; a possible D gene is TRBD1 (6 bases). The CDR3 loop spans 14 amino acids. V was clipped by 0 bases and J by 10 bases, with 16 bases between them. Germline V CDR1 and CDR2: SGHTS, YDEGEE. DNA of the CDR3: TGTGCCAGCAGCTTGGAGGTCCGGGGGGCAGCAGCTTTCTTT. Its protein is CASSLEVRGAAAFF.